The source of this TCR beta chain is a study of cytomegalovirus exposure and HLA in healthy donors. Study conclusions and caveats: Because they were indistinguishable, some V segments, including TRBV6-2 and TRBV6-3, were excluded. Researchers counted 164 TCR beta chains as cytomegalovirus-associated. Later, an analysis found that common viral pathogens appeared to be linked with several of the most significant clusters.

Germline CDR1 SGHNT, CDR2 YENEEA. The CDR3 contains 16 residues. V shed 5 bases and J 15 bases; nucleotides not matched to a gene: 17. With respect to this clone: Its antigen is currently unknown.

Vbeta (60) and Jbeta (13) primers were used in the PCR. Libraries were prepared by immunoSEQ multiplex PCR; TCRdb keeps only in-frame clonotypes and omits some of them. The sample has around 100,000 clones, 79% seen once. Sequenced sample: PBMCs. The sequence came from a young woman in good health and CMV-seropositive. The chain uses TRBV11-3 and TRBJ2-6; 9 bases are shared with TRBD1. The CDR3 DNA reads as TGTGCCAGCAGCCCCATCCCCAGGACAGGGGCCTCCGGCCTGACTTTC. Translating it yields CASSPIPRTGASGLTF.